One and the same sample provided the 8 T cell receptor beta chains below, sequenced in a study of T cells after posttransplantation cyclophosphamide (dated by TCRdb to the mid-2010s). The control cohort was around eleven patients given myeloablative marrow transplants with methotrexate plus a calcineurin inhibitor, sampled 1 year after transplant. Preparation of the library involved the immunoSEQ multiplex PCR assay. The clones in this table, taken by TCRdb from immuneACCESS, are in-frame only. Not every clone is retained; where verified, under half of the shortfall comes from an unresolved V gene, and the cause of the rest is unknown. This sample has approximately 21,000 clones in its table, and 80% to 90% of those were observed once. The leading ten clones occupy around 2.1% of the sample. The material was PBMCs, obtained around 350 days after allogeneic stem cell transplant with calcineurin inhibitor and methotrexate. All receptors derive from a female patient in her thirties or forties who received an allogeneic stem cell transplant from an unrelated donor, was CMV-positive, and had acute and chronic GVHD. Following transplantation, part of the T cell population may be supplied by the graft donor rather than the patient.

This clone has just one count. The chain uses TRBV19 and TRBJ2-6; D perhaps matches TRBD1 (6 bases). The ends were cut back, 10 bases at V and 2 bases at J, with 21 bases in the middle. This CDR3 comprises 17 residues. Per germline, CDR1 LNHDA and CDR2 SQIVND (reference sequence). The CDR3 spells CATQSIGGGTGANVLTF. CDR3 nucleotides: TGTGCCACCCAATCCATCGGTGGGGGCACTGGGGCCAACGTCCTGACTTTC.

V and J are TRBV23-1 and TRBJ2-2, with TRBD2 identical over 11 bases. TRBV23-1 is an ORF, with its function uncertain. The trim removed 4 bases at V and 4 bases at J, leaving 8 bases unmatched. CDR3 length equals 17 residues. The CDR3 is CASSRHGLAGGTGELFF. The CDR3 nucleotides are TGCGCCAGCAGTCGCCATGGACTAGCGGGTGGCACCGGGGAGCTGTTTTTT.

The chain uses TRBV5-5 and TRBJ2-7, with unresolved D. The CDR3 has 11 residues. The germline V and J ends were trimmed by 6 bases and 3 bases, with 7 bases remaining between them. The V gene's germline CDR1 is SGHKS and CDR2 YYEKEE (reference sequence). This CDR3 is CASIQNYEQYF. The CDR3 DNA follows: TGTGCCAGCATACAAAACTACGAGCAGTACTTC.

The chain is built from TRBV6-1 and TRBJ1-1, with D possibly matching TRBD1 (5 bases). CDR3 length: 14 residues. Trimming left V 5 bases short and J 1 base short, with 11 bases between. Germline V gene lookup returns CDR1 MNHNS and CDR2 SASEGT. Written as DNA, the CDR3 is TGTGCCAGCAGTCCACGACAGACGAACACTGAAGCTTTCTTT. It is translated as CASSPRQTNTEAFF.

The genes are TRBV20-1 and TRBJ1-2; D is possibly TRBD1 (5 bases). Germline lookup yields CDR1 DFQATT and CDR2 SNEGSKA (reference sequence). V lost 0 bases and J 12 bases, leaving 11 bases between the germline ends. The CDR3 is 11 residues long. CDR3 DNA sequence: TGCAGTGCTAGAGATCTGGAAGGGGACACCTTC. Translated, it gives CSARDLEGDTF.

The chain combines TRBV7-9 with TRBJ1-4; no clear D gene. The germline V and J ends were trimmed by 1 base and 8 bases, with 11 bases remaining between them. Per the germline V gene, CDR1 is SEHNR and CDR2 is FQNEAQ (reference sequence). CDR3 length equals 14 residues. CDR3 amino acids: CASSLVRAEEKLFF. As DNA, the CDR3 is TGTGCCAGCAGCTTAGTGAGGGCAGAGGAAAAACTGTTTTTT.

V is TRBV5-1 and J is TRBJ2-1, with a tentative D call TRBD2 (5 bases). This CDR3 is built from 16 residues. V was pared by 0 bases and J by 0 bases, with 10 bases between. The germline gives CDR1 SGHRS, CDR2 YFSETQ. CDR3 nucleotides: TGCGCCAGCAGCTTGGTAGCGCAGAGCTCCTACAATGAGCAGTTCTTC. Residues: CASSLVAQSSYNEQFF.

J is TRBJ2-5 and V is TRBV5-1; 8 nucleotides match TRBD2. CDR1 and CDR2 from the germline V gene are SGHRS and YFSETQ. V gave up 4 bases and J gave up 5 bases; unmatched junction bases: 16. This CDR3 contains 17 residues. CDR3 amino acids: CASSLHFSGGPQETQYF. The CDR3 DNA follows: TGCGCCAGCAGCCTTCACTTTTCGGGGGGGCCTCAGGAGACCCAGTACTTC.